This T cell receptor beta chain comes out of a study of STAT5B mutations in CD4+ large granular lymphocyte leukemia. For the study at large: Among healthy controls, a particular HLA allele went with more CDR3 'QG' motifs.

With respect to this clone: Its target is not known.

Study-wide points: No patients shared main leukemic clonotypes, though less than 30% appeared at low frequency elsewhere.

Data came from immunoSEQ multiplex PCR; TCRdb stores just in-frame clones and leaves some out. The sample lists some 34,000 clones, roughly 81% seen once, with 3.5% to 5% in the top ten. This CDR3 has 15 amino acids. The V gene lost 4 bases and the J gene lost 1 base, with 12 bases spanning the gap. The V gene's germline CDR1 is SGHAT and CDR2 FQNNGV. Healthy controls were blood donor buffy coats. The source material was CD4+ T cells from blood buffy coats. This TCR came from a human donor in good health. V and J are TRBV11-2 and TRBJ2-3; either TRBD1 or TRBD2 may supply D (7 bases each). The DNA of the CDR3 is TGTGCCAGCAGCTCGAGCGGGACAGGCACAGATACGCAGTATTTT. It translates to CASSSSGTGTDTQYF.